These 28 T cell receptor beta chains were all obtained from the same sample, sequenced in a study of blood T cells in healthy people across ages. Alongside a J-beta primer mix, a sample-barcoded 5' primer served in a second PCR lasting about 7 to 12 cycles. TCRdb itself ran the 5' RACE reads through MiXCR, one entry per CDR3 protein. The sample consists of some 710,000 distinct CDR3 sequences, 46% of them appearing once. Source material: blood. The receptors were gathered from an older man in good health.

This rearrangement joins TRBV6-1 to TRBJ2-1; the match to TRBD2 covers 11 bases. CDR1 is MNHNS and CDR2 is SASEGT in the germline V gene. The CDR3 sequence is 14 residues long. J gave up 2 bases and V 8 bases, and 2 bases lay outside the gene matches. In DNA form, the CDR3 reads TGTGCCAGCGGGACTAGCGGCGCCTACAATGAGCAGTTCTTC. Amino acids: CASGTSGAYNEQFF.

V and J are TRBV7-8 and TRBJ1-2; 7 bases match TRBD1. Trimming removed 5 bases from V and 8 bases from J; junction bases left unmatched: 5. This CDR3 has 12 amino acids. Germline assignment: CDR1 SGHVS and CDR2 FQNEAQ. CDR3 protein: CASSDRVGGYTF. CDR3 nucleotide sequence: TGTGCCAGCAGCGACAGGGTTGGAGGCTACACCTTC.

This clonotype occurred many times. The rearrangement uses TRBV7-9 and TRBJ2-6; 8 bases map to TRBD1. The CDR3 consists of 18 residues. Per the germline V gene, CDR1 is SEHNR and CDR2 is FQNEAQ (reference sequence). The trim removed 3 bases at V and 1 base at J, leaving 8 bases unmatched. The DNA of the CDR3 is TGTGCCAGCAGCTTCGACAGGGGCCTTTTATCTGGGGCCAACGTCCTGACTTTC. Protein product: CASSFDRGLLSGANVLTF.

The chain combines TRBV29-1 with TRBJ2-7, with a tentative D call TRBD1 (5 bases). Germline V lookup: CDR1 SQVTM, CDR2 ANQGSEA. Trimming left V 3 bases short and J 2 bases short, with 11 bases between. The CDR3 consists of 13 residues. Written as DNA, the CDR3 is TGCAGCGTTGACTCAGGGCCCCCCTACGAGCAGTACTTC. This gives the protein CSVDSGPPYEQYF.

With respect to this clonotype: The junction differs from germline at one of its ends, possibly a read error. The V gene is TRBV18, the J gene TRBJ1-5; D is undetermined. The CDR3 covers 12 residues. The V gene's germline CDR1 is KGHSH and CDR2 LQKENI. The CDR3 nucleotides read TGTGCCAGCGCACCGCCAAATCAGCCCCAGCATTTT. This translates into CASAPPNQPQHF.

J is TRBJ2-5 and V is TRBV7-9; D may match TRBD1 or TRBD2 (5 bases each). Trimming cost V 4 bases and J 5 bases, with 11 bases left between them. Germline CDR1 and CDR2: SEHNR and FQNEAQ (reference sequence). The CDR3 has 13 residues. In nucleotides, the CDR3 is TGTGCCAGCAGCTCCCCGGGACCTGAGACCCAGTACTTC. Amino acids: CASSSPGPETQYF.

This sequence joins TRBV28 and TRBJ2-7; 15 bases line up with TRBD2. The germline CDR1 and CDR2 sequences are MDHEN and SYDVKM. This CDR3 comprises 17 residues. Unmatched junction bases numbered 5, after V lost 0 bases and J lost 5 bases. The CDR3 loop is CASSLWRTSGRADEQYF. The DNA of the CDR3 is TGTGCCAGCAGTTTATGGCGGACTAGCGGGAGGGCTGACGAGCAGTACTTC.

The chain joins TRBV30 to TRBJ2-5; no clear D gene. The length of the CDR3 is 11 residues. Germline loops: CDR1 GTSNPN, CDR2 SVGIG (reference sequence). Trimming took 0 bases from V and 4 from J, leaving 3 bases between them. The CDR3 loop is CAWSVLETQYF. The CDR3 nucleotides are TGTGCCTGGAGTGTACTAGAGACCCAGTACTTC.

The rearrangement uses TRBV9 and TRBJ1-2; 7 bases fit TRBD1. Germline V gene lookup returns CDR1 SGDLS and CDR2 YYNGEE. Trimming at V came to 3 bases and at J to 4 bases, leaving 12 bases not matched to a gene. The CDR3 runs 16 residues. The CDR3 here is CASSDLTGSLSYGYTF. The CDR3 DNA is TGTGCCAGCAGCGATTTGACAGGGTCTCTCTCCTATGGCTACACCTTC.

The table lists this clonotype with a few counts. The chain couples TRBV27 to TRBJ2-1; 9 bases are a match to TRBD2. The junction had 7 bases not matched to a gene; V was cut back by 2 bases and J by 5 bases. This CDR3 is built from 16 residues. Germline loops: CDR1 MNHEY, CDR2 SMNVEV (reference sequence). CDR3 in DNA: TGTGCCAGCAGTTTACTGGGGACTAGCATGGACAATGAGCAGTTCTTC. Its protein product is CASSLLGTSMDNEQFF.

This chain links TRBV9 with TRBJ2-1, with D unresolved. Germline lookup yields CDR1 SGDLS and CDR2 YYNGEE. The CDR3 runs 12 residues. Trimming shortened V by 3 bases and J by 13 bases, and 14 bases separated the two germline ends. The DNA for the CDR3 is TGTGCCAGCAGCGCAAGTCAAGAGACCCAGTTCTTC. This encodes CASSASQETQFF.

This clonotype was counted many times. The chain is built from TRBV7-6 and TRBJ2-3, with TRBD2 matching over 11 bases. V lost 3 bases, J lost 2 bases, and 7 bases stayed unmatched. In germline, CDR1 is SGHVS, CDR2 FNYEAQ. The CDR3 runs 17 residues. The CDR3 region has the DNA TGTGCCAGCAGCTTTCCGACTAGCGGGACTGACACAGATACGCAGTATTTT. Amino acids: CASSFPTSGTDTDTQYF.

The chain uses TRBV7-2 and TRBJ1-5; no clear D. Germline CDR1 reads SGHTA; CDR2 reads FQGNSA. V lost 5 bases and J 4 bases, leaving 18 bases between the germline ends. This CDR3 region has 16 residues. CDR3 sequence (DNA): TGTGCCAGCAGCCGAAGATTCGACGGAAAGAATCAGCCCCAGCATTTT. Amino acids: CASSRRFDGKNQPQHF.

This rearrangement joins TRBV27 to TRBJ2-1; 14 bases fit TRBD2. Looked up from germline, CDR1 is MNHEY and CDR2 is SMNVEV (reference sequence). The CDR3 is 16 amino acids. J was trimmed by 10 bases and V by 4 bases; bases with no gene match: 9. The CDR3 sequence: CASSSPGLAGVNEQFF. In nucleotides, the CDR3 is TGTGCCAGCAGTTCCCCGGGACTAGCGGGAGTGAACGAGCAGTTCTTC.

This clonotype was detected many times. The CDR3 is CSADPGQGDSGQFF. The CDR3 DNA follows: TGCAGTGCCGACCCGGGACAGGGAGACTCGGGGCAGTTCTTC. The chain is built from TRBV20-1 and TRBJ2-1; TRBD1 agrees at 9 bases. Trimming took 6 bases from V and 12 from J; bases not matched to a gene: 15. Germline V gene lookup returns CDR1 DFQATT and CDR2 SNEGSKA (reference sequence). The length of the CDR3 is 14 residues.

The chain has TRBV2 and TRBJ2-1; TRBD2 is a possible D gene (6 bases). The V gene lost 6 bases and the J gene lost 4 bases, with 16 bases spanning the gap. CDR1 and CDR2 from the germline V gene are SNHLY and FYNNEI. This CDR3 comprises 15 residues. CDR3 protein: CASSGQRSGYNEQFF. DNA of the CDR3: TGTGCCAGCAGCGGGCAGCGGAGCGGGTACAATGAGCAGTTCTTC.

The gene calls are TRBV2 and TRBJ2-1; D might be TRBD1 (6 bases). The ends were cut back, 10 bases at V and 8 bases at J, with 12 bases in the middle. Looked up from germline, CDR1 is SNHLY and CDR2 is FYNNEI. This CDR3 is 11 amino acids long. The CDR3 protein is CANRNRDEQFF. The DNA for the CDR3 is TGTGCCAACAGGAACAGGGATGAGCAGTTCTTC.

The genes are TRBV25-1 and TRBJ2-1; 11 bases match TRBD2. Looked up from germline, CDR1 is MGHDK and CDR2 is SYGVNS. This CDR3 is 15 amino acids long. V shed 7 bases, J shed 3 bases, and the junction held 5 bases outside the gene matches. The CDR3 DNA reads TGTGCCAGCAATAGCGGGGGGGCCTTCTACAATGAGCAGTTCTTC. As protein: CASNSGGAFYNEQFF.

This chain links TRBV20-1 with TRBJ1-1, with D uncertain. The germline gives CDR1 DFQATT, CDR2 SNEGSKA (reference sequence). This CDR3 is 16 amino acids long. Trimming took off 6 bases at V and 0 bases at J, with 20 bases between the two ends. The DNA for the CDR3 is TGCAGTGCATCACACACGAGGTGGATCATGAACACTGAAGCTTTCTTT. It yields the protein CSASHTRWIMNTEAFF.

This clonotype was seen a single time. The chain uses TRBV5-1 and TRBJ2-3; tentatively, D is TRBD2 (6 bases). Trimming removed 5 bases from V and 1 base from J, with 20 bases in between. CDR3 length: 17 amino acids. Germline lookup yields CDR1 SGHRS and CDR2 YFSETQ. CDR3 loop: CASRGGLDYRGTDTQYF. The CDR3, as DNA: TGCGCCAGCAGGGGAGGTTTGGACTATCGCGGCACAGATACGCAGTATTTT.

The V gene is TRBV11-2, the J gene TRBJ2-6, with D perhaps matching TRBD1 (5 bases). The germline V gene has CDR1 SGHAT and CDR2 FQNNGV. The CDR3 has 15 amino acids. V lost 5 bases to trimming and J lost 0 bases, with 8 bases between them. Written as DNA, the CDR3 is TGTGCCAGCAGCATTGACAGCTCTGGGGCCAACGTCCTGACTTTC. It yields the protein CASSIDSSGANVLTF.

There are a few counts of this clonotype. The chain couples TRBV20-1 to TRBJ2-6; 7 nucleotides line up with TRBD1. Germline CDR1 DFQATT, CDR2 SNEGSKA (reference sequence). The CDR3 spans 15 residues. V gave up 6 bases and J gave up 2 bases; unmatched junction bases: 7. The CDR3 DNA reads TGCAGTGCAAGCCTACAGGGGACTGGGGCCAACGTCCTGACTTTC. Its translation is CSASLQGTGANVLTF.

This clonotype was seen many times. The chain has TRBV10-3 and TRBJ2-4; D gene ambiguous. The CDR3 is 12 amino acids. Germline loops: CDR1 ENHRY, CDR2 SYGVKD. V gave up 6 bases and J gave up 3 bases, with 6 bases separating them. For the CDR3, the DNA is TGTGCCATCAGCTGGGACAAAAACATTCAGTACTTC. As protein: CAISWDKNIQYF.

As concerns this clonotype: A much larger clonotype is one base distant, so this may be a read error. The gene calls are TRBV6-5 and TRBJ2-7; 10 nucleotides align to TRBD1. Germline CDR1 and CDR2: MNHEY and SVGAGI. V shed 8 bases and J 1 base; nucleotides not matched to a gene: 5. The CDR3 totals 14 residues. CDR3 residues: CASPRDRGSYEQYF. The DNA of the CDR3 is TGTGCCAGCCCGAGGGACAGGGGTTCCTACGAGCAGTACTTC.

The V gene is TRBV9, the J gene TRBJ2-5; D unclear. The assigned J gene may be wrong: the sequence end matches TRBJ2-7 better. The CDR3 totals 14 residues. Germline assignment: CDR1 SGDLS and CDR2 YYNGEE. In DNA, the CDR3 is TGTGCCAGCAGCGTAGGGACGGATGCCTACGAGCAGTACTTC. This sequence encodes CASSVGTDAYEQYF.

This chain joins TRBV9 and TRBJ2-3; 7 positions agree with TRBD2. This CDR3 has 17 residues. V was clipped by 0 bases and J by 6 bases; unmatched bases: 13. The germline CDR1 and CDR2 sequences are SGDLS and YYNGEE. DNA of the CDR3: TGTGCCAGCAGCGTAGAGCGGGACGCCGTCCTTCGCGATACGCAGTATTTT. Translating it yields CASSVERDAVLRDTQYF.

The chain has TRBV2 and TRBJ2-4, with 8 positions matching TRBD2. Matching the DNA end better, TRBJ2-7 makes the J call doubtful. The CDR3 extends over 15 amino acids. CDR1 is SNHLY and CDR2 is FYNNEI in the germline V gene. CDR3: CASSRPAGDYYEQYF. CDR3 DNA sequence: TGTGCCAGCAGTCGACCAGCGGGGGATTATTACGAGCAGTACTTC.

The chain has TRBV12-3 or TRBV12-4 and TRBJ2-3, with D possibly TRBD2 on 6 matching bases. The V gene lost 5 bases and the J gene lost 0 bases, with 15 bases spanning the gap. This CDR3 is built from 16 residues. In DNA form, the CDR3 reads TGTGCCAGCAGTCAAGGGACTCACCCAAGCACAGATACGCAGTATTTT. It is translated as CASSQGTHPSTDTQYF.